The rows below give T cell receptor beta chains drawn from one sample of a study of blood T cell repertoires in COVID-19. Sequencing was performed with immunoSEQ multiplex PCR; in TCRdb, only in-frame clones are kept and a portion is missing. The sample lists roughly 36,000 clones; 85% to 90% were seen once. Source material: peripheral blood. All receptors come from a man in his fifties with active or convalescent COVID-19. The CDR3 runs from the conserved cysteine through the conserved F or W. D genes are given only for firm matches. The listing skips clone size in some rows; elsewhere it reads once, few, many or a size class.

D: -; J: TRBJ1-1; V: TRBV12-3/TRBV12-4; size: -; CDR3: CASQGMNTEAFF; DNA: TGTGCCAGCCAGGGCATGAACACTGAAGCTTTCTTT
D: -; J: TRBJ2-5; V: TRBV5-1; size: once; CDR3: CASSLDQSPSETQYF; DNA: TGCGCCAGCAGCTTGGATCAGTCTCCATCGGAGACCCAGTACTTC
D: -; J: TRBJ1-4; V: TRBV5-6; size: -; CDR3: CASSLGQLGKLFF; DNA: TGTGCCAGCAGCTTAGGACAGCTGGGAAAACTGTTTTTT
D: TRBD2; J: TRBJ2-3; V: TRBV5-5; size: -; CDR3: CASSKTAGTSRGKRTDTQYF; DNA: TGTGCCAGCAGCAAGACAGCCGGGACTAGTCGGGGGAAGCGCACAGATACGCAGTATTTT
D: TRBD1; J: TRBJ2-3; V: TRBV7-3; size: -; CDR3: CASSQGADTQYF; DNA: TGTGCCAGCAGCCAGGGGGCTGATACGCAGTATTTT
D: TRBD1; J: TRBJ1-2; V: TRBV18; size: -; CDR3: CASSQGTGDNYGYTF; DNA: TGTGCCAGCTCCCAAGGGACAGGGGACAACTATGGCTACACCTTC
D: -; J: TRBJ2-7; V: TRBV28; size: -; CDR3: CASSLRSPPSF; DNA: TGTGCCAGCAGTTTGAGGAGCCCCCCGTCCTTC
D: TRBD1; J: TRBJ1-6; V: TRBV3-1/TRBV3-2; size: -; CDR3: CASSQRQGDGPLHF; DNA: TGTGCCAGCAGCCAGAGACAGGGAGACGGACCCCTCCACTTT
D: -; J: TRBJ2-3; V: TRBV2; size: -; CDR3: CASSESALAEGDTQYF; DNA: TGTGCCAGCAGTGAATCGGCACTAGCCGAGGGAGATACGCAGTATTTT
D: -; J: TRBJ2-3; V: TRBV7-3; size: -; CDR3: CASSLQGGLDTQYF; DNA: TGTGCCAGCAGCCTCCAGGGGGGCCTGGATACGCAGTATTTT
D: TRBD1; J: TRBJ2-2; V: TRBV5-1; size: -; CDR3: CASSGGQRNTGELFF; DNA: TGCGCCAGCAGCGGGGGACAGAGGAACACCGGGGAGCTGTTTTTT
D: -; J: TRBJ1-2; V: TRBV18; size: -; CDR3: CASSTQGQSANYGYTF; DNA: TGTGCCAGCTCAACTCAAGGACAGAGCGCTAACTATGGCTACACCTTC
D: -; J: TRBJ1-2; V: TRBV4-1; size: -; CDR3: CASSHQGPGGYTF; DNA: TGCGCCAGCAGCCACCAGGGCCCCGGTGGCTACACCTTC
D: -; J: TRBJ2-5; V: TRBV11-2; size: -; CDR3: CASSRSTRETQYF; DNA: TGTGCCAGCAGCCGATCCACCCGGGAGACCCAGTACTTC
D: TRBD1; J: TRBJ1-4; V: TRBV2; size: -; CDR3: CASSGQGITEKLFF; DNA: TGTGCCAGCAGCGGACAGGGAATAACTGAAAAACTGTTTTTT
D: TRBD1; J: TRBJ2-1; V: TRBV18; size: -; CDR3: CASSPPGGTGDRNEQFF; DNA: TGTGCCAGCTCACCACCGGGCGGGACAGGGGATAGAAATGAGCAGTTCTTC
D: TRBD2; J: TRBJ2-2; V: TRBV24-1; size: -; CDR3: CPPRALGAGGPGRTGELFF; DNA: TGTCCCCCCCGGGCGCTCGGGGCGGGGGGGCCAGGAAGGACCGGGGAGCTGTTTTTT
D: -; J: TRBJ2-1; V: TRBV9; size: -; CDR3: CASSVAARNEQFF; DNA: TGTGCCAGCAGCGTAGCTGCGCGGAATGAGCAGTTCTTC
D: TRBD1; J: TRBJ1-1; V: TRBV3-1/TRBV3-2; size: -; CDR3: CASSQEGWTGRTEAFF; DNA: TGTGCCAGCAGCCAAGAAGGGTGGACAGGACGCACTGAAGCTTTCTTT
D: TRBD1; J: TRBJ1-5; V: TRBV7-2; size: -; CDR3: CASSSTGNSQHF; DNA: TGTGCCAGCAGCTCGACAGGGAATTCCCAGCATTTT
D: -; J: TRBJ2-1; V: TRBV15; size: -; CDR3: CATRMAGPYNEQFF; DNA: TGTGCCACCAGGATGGCGGGGCCCTACAATGAGCAGTTCTTC
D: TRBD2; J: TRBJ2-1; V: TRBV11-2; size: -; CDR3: CASSLDRALARNNEQFF; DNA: TGTGCCAGCAGCTTAGATCGGGCACTAGCGCGTAACAATGAGCAGTTCTTC
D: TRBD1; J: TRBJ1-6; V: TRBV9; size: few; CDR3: CASSVDPRGTQDSPLHF; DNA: TGTGCCAGCAGCGTAGATCCCAGGGGGACCCAGGATTCACCCCTCCACTTT
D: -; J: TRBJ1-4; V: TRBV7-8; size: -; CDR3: CASSRGRPTGGGREYEKLFF; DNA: TGTGCCAGCAGCCGCGGTCGACCAACCGGGGGTGGTAGGGAGTATGAAAAACTGTTTTTT
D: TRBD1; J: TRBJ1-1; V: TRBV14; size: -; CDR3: CASSQEYRGTEAFF; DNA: TGTGCCAGCAGCCAAGAGTACAGGGGGACTGAAGCTTTCTTT
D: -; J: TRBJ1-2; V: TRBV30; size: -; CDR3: CAWSPPDKGETF; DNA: TGTGCCTGGAGTCCCCCTGACAAGGGAGAAACCTTC
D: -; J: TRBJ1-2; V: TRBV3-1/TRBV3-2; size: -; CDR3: CASSQDPGEWYGYTF; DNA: TGTGCCAGCAGCCAAGATCCGGGGGAATGGTATGGCTACACCTTC